Reported below is one TCR beta chain. The sample is drawn from a study of blood T cells in healthy people across ages. Primed by a sample-barcoded 5' primer and a J-beta primer mix, a second PCR proceeded for roughly 6 to 12 cycles. Each CDR3 protein gets one entry after TCRdb re-called the 5' RACE reads with MiXCR. This table has some 1.5 million distinct CDR3 sequences, roughly 27% appearing once. The clonotype originates from a woman under 40 in good health. Sequenced sample: blood.

CDR3 sequence: CASSGTSSKNIQYF. CDR3 DNA: TGTGCCAGCAGCGGGACTAGCAGCAAAAACATTCAGTACTTC. The chain is built from TRBV12-3 or TRBV12-4 and TRBJ2-4; TRBD2 aligns across 9 bases. This CDR3 region has 14 residues. After removal of 6 bases from V and 3 bases from J, the junction contained 3 bases not matched to a gene.